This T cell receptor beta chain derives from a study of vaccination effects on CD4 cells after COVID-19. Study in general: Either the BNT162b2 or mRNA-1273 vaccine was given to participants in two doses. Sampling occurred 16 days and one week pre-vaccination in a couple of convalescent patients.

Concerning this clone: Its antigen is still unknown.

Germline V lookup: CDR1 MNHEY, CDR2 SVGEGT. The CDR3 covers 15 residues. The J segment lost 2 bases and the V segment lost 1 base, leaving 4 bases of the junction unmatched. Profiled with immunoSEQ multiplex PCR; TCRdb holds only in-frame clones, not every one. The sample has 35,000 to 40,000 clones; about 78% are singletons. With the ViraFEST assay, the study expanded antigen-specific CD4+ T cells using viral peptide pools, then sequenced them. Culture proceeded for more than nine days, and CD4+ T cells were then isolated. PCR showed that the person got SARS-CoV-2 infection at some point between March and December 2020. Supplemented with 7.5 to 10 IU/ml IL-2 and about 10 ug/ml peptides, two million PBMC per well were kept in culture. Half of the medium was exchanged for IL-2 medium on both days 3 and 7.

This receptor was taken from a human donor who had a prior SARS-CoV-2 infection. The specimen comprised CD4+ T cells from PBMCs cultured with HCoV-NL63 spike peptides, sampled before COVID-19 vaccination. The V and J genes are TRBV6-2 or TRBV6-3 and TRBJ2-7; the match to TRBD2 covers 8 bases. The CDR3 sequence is CASSYWSGGTYEQYF. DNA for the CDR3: TGTGCCAGCAGTTACTGGTCGGGAGGGACCTACGAGCAGTACTTC.